This entry lists 29 T cell receptor beta chains sequenced from one sample in a study of T cell repertoires in cytomegalovirus infection (dated by TCRdb to between 2018 and 2021). The label giving this sample's treatment or condition can be read as: in vitro stimulation with specific CMV peptide epitopes to enrich CMV-specific T cells. Sequencing used an Illumina HiSeq 1500. TCRdb ran its own pipeline on the public reads, namely fastp trimming at Q25 and MiXCR clone calling, and kept in-frame beta chains. Under each unique CDR3 protein, matching rows form one entry showing the most common genes and DNA. In this sample the table shows some 700,000 distinct CDR3 sequences, roughly a third of which occur a single time. Over 15% of the sample rests with the top ten. These receptors' targets are unknown. The sequencing here drew on cultured PBMCs, taken from culture after CMV antigen stimulation. These receptors were collected from a human donor in good health (CMV status not recorded). Some clones in this sample may be carry-over from other donors' samples.

This clonotype occurred a few times. The V gene is TRBV7-4, the J gene TRBJ2-7, with TRBD2 matching over 9 bases. From germline, CDR1 is SGHVT and CDR2 SQSDAQ. After removal of 3 bases from V and 7 bases from J, the junction contained 28 bases not matched to a gene. The CDR3 is 21 residues long. The CDR3 reads CASSLLRPGPSSRGRVQEQYF. DNA of the CDR3: TGTGCCAGCAGCTTGCTTCGTCCGGGCCCTTCCTCCCGCGGGAGGGTTCAAGAGCAGTACTTC.

This clonotype has only a few counts. The chain recombines TRBV10-3 with TRBJ2-3, with a weak D call TRBD2 (6 bases). V lost 6 bases to trimming and J lost 0 bases, with 10 bases between them. The CDR3 runs 14 residues. The germline CDR1 and CDR2 sequences are ENHRY and SYGVKD. Here the CDR3 DNA reads TGTGCCATCAGGGCCCTAGCGAGCACAGATACGCAGTATTTT. It encodes CAIRALASTDTQYF.

This clonotype was detected ten times or more. The CDR3 DNA reads TGTGCCAGCAGCTCCCGGACGGTTGACGTCTATGGCTACACCTTC. This sequence encodes CASSSRTVDVYGYTF. The chain couples TRBV7-9 to TRBJ1-2; D is unclear. The CDR3 length is 15 residues. Germline V gene data show CDR1 as SEHNR and CDR2 as FQNEAQ (reference sequence). V was cut by 4 bases and J by 4 bases, with 16 bases left in between. Based on the CDR3 plus reference TRBV7-9 and TRBJ1-2, the full variable domain is DTGVSQNPRHKITKRGQNVTFRCDPISEHNRLYWYRQTLGQGPEFLTYFQNEAQLEKSRLLSDRFSAERPKGSFSTLEIQRTEQGDSAMYLCASSSRTVDVYGYTFGSGTRLTVV.

This chain uses TRBV20-1 with TRBJ1-6; the D gene is possibly TRBD1 (5 bases). The CDR3 length is 15 residues. V was clipped by 0 bases and J by 8 bases, with 14 bases between them. The germline V gene has CDR1 DFQATT and CDR2 SNEGSKA (reference sequence). The CDR3 loop is CSARDQRQGDSPLHF. CDR3 in DNA: TGCAGTGCTAGAGATCAAAGACAAGGGGATTCACCCCTCCACTTT.

V is TRBV19 and J is TRBJ2-3; 7 bases are a match to TRBD2. The CDR3 is 14 amino acids. Per the germline V gene, CDR1 is LNHDA and CDR2 is SQIVND (reference sequence). Unmatched junction bases numbered 9, after V lost 10 bases and J lost 2 bases. This CDR3 is CAISWGGSTDTQYF. CDR3 nucleotide sequence: TGTGCCATTTCCTGGGGAGGGTCCACAGATACGCAGTATTTT.

CDR3 sequence: CASSYATGTYEQYF. CDR3 bases: TGTGCCAGCAGTTACGCGACAGGCACCTACGAGCAGTACTTC. This rearrangement joins TRBV6-6 to TRBJ2-7, with a tentative D call TRBD1 (6 bases). The germline V gene has CDR1 MNHNY and CDR2 SVGAGI (reference sequence). Trimming removed 2 bases from V and 2 bases from J, with 10 bases in between. The CDR3 runs 14 residues.

This clonotype turned up a few times. This chain uses TRBV7-6 with TRBJ1-5; D may be TRBD1 (5 bases). The CDR3 is made up of 16 amino acids. CDR1 is SGHVS, CDR2 FNYEAQ, per germline. Between the trimmed V and J ends, which lost 1 base and 5 bases, there was a span of 15 bases. CDR3 sequence: CASSLVPGWVDQPQHF. The CDR3 DNA follows: TGTGCCAGCAGCTTAGTGCCAGGGTGGGTAGATCAGCCCCAGCATTTT. The full variable domain, rest sourced from reference TRBV7-6 and TRBJ1-5, is GAGVSQSPRYKVTKRGQDVALRCDPISGHVSLYWYRQALGQGPEFLTYFNYEAQQDKSGLPNDRFSAERPEGSISTLTIQRTEQRDSAMYRCASSLVPGWVDQPQHFGDGTRLSIL.

This clonotype was counted a few times. The chain links TRBV19 to TRBJ1-2; 7 nucleotides align to TRBD1. Germline V lookup: CDR1 LNHDA, CDR2 SQIVND (reference sequence). This CDR3 has 16 residues. V gave up 5 bases and J gave up 3 bases; unmatched junction bases: 12. The CDR3 sequence: CASSSTLGQSHYGYTF. In nucleotides, the CDR3 is TGTGCCAGTAGTTCAACCTTGGGACAGTCGCACTATGGCTACACCTTC.

The chain employs TRBV7-2 and TRBJ2-5; 7 nucleotides line up with TRBD2. Germline CDR1 and CDR2: SGHTA and FQGNSA. With 3 bases clipped from V and 7 bases from J, the junction kept 14 bases outside the gene matches. The CDR3 is 16 amino acids. CDR3 residues: CASSLGSAPGEGTQYF. The CDR3 nucleotides are TGTGCCAGCAGCTTGGGCAGCGCTCCCGGGGAGGGGACCCAGTACTTC.

The J gene is TRBJ1-1, the V gene TRBV12-3 or TRBV12-4; D is perhaps TRBD1 (6 bases). The CDR3 is made up of 12 amino acids. The ends were cut back, 5 bases at V and 8 bases at J, with 12 bases in the middle. CDR3 nucleotide sequence: TGTGCCAGCAGTAACATGGGGACAGAAGCTTTCTTT. It is translated as CASSNMGTEAFF.

The chain combines TRBV5-1 with TRBJ2-7; D unclear. The ends were cut back, 0 bases at V and 0 bases at J, with 13 bases in the middle. CDR1 is SGHRS, CDR2 YFSETQ, per germline. The CDR3 totals 16 residues. CDR3 nucleotide sequence: TGCGCCAGCAGCTTGGGCGGACGGACGATCTCCTACGAGCAGTACTTC. Translating gives CASSLGGRTISYEQYF.

The chain links TRBV6-5 to TRBJ1-2; D not certain. CDR3 size: 13 residues. Germline V lookup: CDR1 MNHEY, CDR2 SVGAGI. The V end was cut by 2 bases, the J end by 1 base, with 5 bases between. The CDR3 DNA sequence: TGTGCCAGCAGTTACAGAGTTAACTATGGCTACACCTTC. It translates to CASSYRVNYGYTF.

This rearrangement joins TRBV7-2 to TRBJ2-5; D unresolved. Deletions cut 5 bases from V and 7 bases from J, with 29 bases between. The germline gives CDR1 SGHTA, CDR2 FQGNSA. CDR3 length: 18 residues. CDR3 DNA sequence: TGTGCCAGCAGCCATACCCCGTTTGGCTATACCAGTTCGGGGACCCAGTACTTC. It encodes CASSHTPFGYTSSGTQYF. The whole variable domain, filled in from reference TRBV7-2 and TRBJ2-5, reads GAGVSQSPSNKVTEKGKDVELRCDPISGHTALYWYRQSLGQGLEFLIYFQGNSAPDKSGLPSDRFSAERTGGSVSTLTIQRTQQEDSAVYLCASSHTPFGYTSSGTQYFGPGTRLLVL.

This clonotype was counted between two and nine times. Here the CDR3 reads CASSPPASGATDTQYF. The CDR3 nucleotides are TGTGCCAGCAGCCCCCCGGCTAGCGGGGCCACAGATACGCAGTATTTT. The chain employs TRBV7-9 and TRBJ2-3, with TRBD2 matching over 9 bases. J was trimmed by 2 bases and V by 5 bases; bases with no gene match: 8. The V gene's germline CDR1 is SEHNR and CDR2 FQNEAQ (reference sequence). The CDR3 has 16 amino acids.

The CDR3 here is CASSRAGQVEKLFF. DNA of the CDR3: TGTGCCAGCAGCCGTGCTGGGCAGGTTGAAAAACTGTTTTTT. The chain combines TRBV14 with TRBJ1-4; the D is unclear. Trimming pared 4 bases from V and 7 bases from J, leaving 13 bases between. CDR1 is SGHDN and CDR2 is FVKESK in the germline V gene. The CDR3 is 14 residues long.

The gene calls are TRBV28 and TRBJ2-5; perhaps TRBD2 as D (5 bases). Germline CDR1 MDHEN, CDR2 SYDVKM. The germline V and J ends were trimmed by 7 bases and 7 bases, with 13 bases remaining between them. This CDR3 has 12 amino acids. The CDR3 spells CASTIEGRTQYF. CDR3 nucleotide sequence: TGTGCCAGCACTATAGAGGGAAGGACCCAGTACTTC.

This clonotype was recorded many times. V gene TRBV7-2 combines with J gene TRBJ2-1, with D perhaps matching TRBD2 (6 bases). This CDR3 region has 13 residues. Trimming shortened V by 5 bases and J by 5 bases, and 10 bases separated the two germline ends. Germline CDR1 is SGHTA and CDR2 is FQGNSA. The DNA of the CDR3 is TGTGCCAGCAGCGCGGGACTCAACAATGAGCAGTTCTTC. Its protein product is CASSAGLNNEQFF.

J is TRBJ1-4 and V is TRBV18, with D possibly being TRBD1 (6 bases). The CDR3 runs 15 residues. With 0 bases removed from V and 8 bases from J, the gap between germline ends came to 13 bases. The germline V gene encodes CDR1 KGHSH and CDR2 LQKENI. CDR3 nucleotide sequence: TGTGCCAGCTCACCACCGTCGGGGGGCCGGGAAAAACTGTTTTTT. Protein sequence: CASSPPSGGREKLFF.

V is TRBV20-1 and J is TRBJ2-3; TRBD2 might be the D (5 bases). CDR3 length: 14 residues. Germline loops: CDR1 DFQATT, CDR2 SNEGSKA (reference sequence). V was trimmed by 3 bases and J by 3 bases, leaving 13 bases between them. CDR3 residues: CSASEGMGTDTQYF. In DNA, the CDR3 is TGCAGTGCTAGTGAGGGAATGGGGACAGATACGCAGTATTTT.

The J gene is TRBJ2-7, the V gene TRBV11-2, with unresolved D. CDR1 is SGHAT and CDR2 is FQNNGV in the germline V gene. CDR3 length equals 17 residues. V was pared by 5 bases and J by 9 bases, with 29 bases between. DNA of the CDR3: TGTGCCAGCAGCAAACCCTCTACGAGGCTTTTCGGGCTATGGCAGTACTTC. It encodes CASSKPSTRLFGLWQYF. The entire variable domain, with the rest obtained from reference TRBV11-2 and TRBJ2-7, is as follows: EAGVAQSPRYKIIEKRQSVAFWCNPISGHATLYWYQQILGQGPKLLIQFQNNGVVDDSQLPKDRFSAERLKGVDSTLKIQPAKLEDSAVYLCASSKPSTRLFGLWQYFGPGTRLTVT.

This clonotype was observed a handful of times. The chain couples TRBV30 to TRBJ2-7; 11 nucleotides agree with TRBD2. The germline gives CDR1 GTSNPN, CDR2 SVGIG (reference sequence). The CDR3 is 14 amino acids. V lost 5 bases and J lost 7; bases outside the gene matches: 10. CDR3 residues: CAWGKTSGIGEQYF. CDR3 sequence (DNA): TGTGCCTGGGGTAAGACTAGCGGGATAGGTGAGCAGTACTTC.

This chain joins TRBV2 and TRBJ2-7, with 8 positions matching TRBD1. After removal of 7 bases from V and 3 bases from J, the junction contained 8 bases not matched to a gene. This CDR3 is 14 amino acids long. The germline V gene has CDR1 SNHLY and CDR2 FYNNEI. In DNA, the CDR3 is TGTGCCAGCACCCAGGGGGCAGGGAACTACGAGCAGTACTTC. This sequence encodes CASTQGAGNYEQYF.

This clonotype was detected only a few times. This chain joins TRBV7-2 and TRBJ1-3; no clear D. The germline gives CDR1 SGHTA, CDR2 FQGNSA. This CDR3 has 14 amino acids. V shed 1 base and J shed 4 bases, with 8 bases lying between them. CDR3: CASSLVGVGNTIYF. In DNA form, the CDR3 reads TGTGCCAGCAGCTTAGTGGGCGTGGGAAACACCATATATTTT.

This clonotype has a handful of counts. The chain combines TRBV7-6 with TRBJ2-7; 9 nucleotides align to TRBD1. Germline V gene lookup returns CDR1 SGHVS and CDR2 FNYEAQ. With 7 bases clipped from V and 6 bases from J, the junction kept 10 bases outside the gene matches. The CDR3 sequence is 14 residues long. The chain's CDR3 is CASTPGQGISEQYF. In DNA form, the CDR3 reads TGTGCCAGCACCCCCGGACAGGGGATCAGCGAGCAGTACTTC.

This clonotype was counted many times. The chain joins TRBV7-2 to TRBJ1-6; D not certain. Germline V gives CDR1 SGHTA, CDR2 FQGNSA. V shed 5 bases and J shed 10 bases, with 15 bases lying between them. The CDR3 spans 14 residues. The CDR3 region has the DNA TGTGCCAGCAGCCTATATAAGTCCCTATCACCCCTCCACTTT. This sequence encodes CASSLYKSLSPLHF.

The chain has TRBV28 and TRBJ1-6; D is undetermined. CDR1 and CDR2 from the germline V gene are MDHEN and SYDVKM. This CDR3 contains 13 residues. V was trimmed by 5 bases and J by 8 bases, leaving 10 bases between them. The CDR3 sequence: CASSPTDDSPLHF. CDR3 bases: TGTGCCAGCAGTCCCACAGATGATTCACCCCTCCACTTT.

The genes are TRBV12-3 or TRBV12-4 and TRBJ1-2; maybe TRBD1 (5 bases). This CDR3 has 16 amino acids. Trimming took off 2 bases at V and 0 bases at J, with 13 bases between the two ends. CDR3 loop: CASSLFRQGANYGYTF. In nucleotides, the CDR3 is TGTGCCAGCAGTTTATTTCGGCAGGGAGCTAACTATGGCTACACCTTC.

This chain joins TRBV6-1 and TRBJ2-1, with D perhaps matching TRBD1 or TRBD2 (5 bases each). The V end lost 3 bases, the J end lost 12 bases, and 24 bases lay between the germline ends. Germline V gives CDR1 MNHNS, CDR2 SASEGT. The CDR3 has 16 residues. The CDR3 spells CASSEGPTTPADGQFF. CDR3 nucleotide sequence: TGTGCCAGCAGTGAGGGACCCACCACTCCGGCCGATGGGCAGTTCTTC.

The V and J genes are TRBV4-1 and TRBJ2-3, with 7 bases fitting TRBD2. Germline CDR1 MGHRA, CDR2 YSYEKL. CDR3 size: 17 residues. V was clipped by 3 bases and J by 1 base; unmatched bases: 10. The CDR3 sequence: CASSQVPSGGGTDTQYF. The DNA for the CDR3 is TGCGCCAGCAGCCAGGTCCCTAGCGGAGGTGGCACAGATACGCAGTATTTT.